Sequencing of this TCR beta chain was carried out in a study of blood T cell repertoires in COVID-19. Across the whole study: Spain, Italy and the United States supplied samples that represented acute and convalescent COVID-19.

This clone was found once. Membership in each cohort depended on participant-reported clinical history. Germline lookup yields CDR1 MDHEN and CDR2 SYDVKM. V was trimmed by 6 bases and J by 1 base, leaving 15 bases between them. The CDR3 covers 15 residues. Original processing methods: From reference gene primer amplification, estimates of nucleated cell counts were derived. Profiled with immunoSEQ multiplex PCR; TCRdb holds only in-frame clones, not every one. The D gene and trimming were derived from the DNA, and the V and J assignments and clone size from that table. The sample holds about 170,000 clones, around 88% seen once.

This TCR derives from a woman between 50 and 59 years old in a cohort exposed to, infected with or recovered from COVID-19 (not recorded which). The rearrangement joins TRBV28 to TRBJ2-5, with a weak D call TRBD1 (6 bases). Sequenced: PBMCs or T cells enriched from blood (not recorded which). CDR3 nucleotide sequence: TGTGCCAGCAGACGCTACCGGGACACCCAAGAGACCCAGTACTTC. As protein: CASRRYRDTQETQYF.